A selection of T cell receptor beta chains follows, all from one sample in a study of cytomegalovirus exposure and HLA in healthy donors. TCRdb keeps only in-frame clones here, not all; method: immunoSEQ multiplex PCR. The table shows 65,000 to 85,000 clones, with roughly 88% occurring only once. The sequencing sample was made of PBMCs. All receptors come from a woman between 25 and 40 years old in good health and CMV-seronegative. Each CDR3 is given without its conserved first and last residue. Fields, in order: CDR3 length, V gene, CDR3 protein.

len: 15; v_gene: TRBV27; CDR3aa: ASSLKEGSRGRWEQF
len: 12; v_gene: TRBV6-6; CDR3aa: ASSAGTGIYEQY
len: 12; v_gene: TRBV11-3; CDR3aa: ASSFQGRSYEQY
len: 13; v_gene: TRBV10-1; CDR3aa: ASSAAGVRTDTQY
len: 12; v_gene: TRBV7-3; CDR3aa: ASSLTSGNREQF
len: 16; v_gene: TRBV4-3; CDR3aa: ASSQGGETVRSGNTIY
len: 13; v_gene: TRBV4-3; CDR3aa: ASSQTSGAVDEQF
len: 12; v_gene: TRBV7-8; CDR3aa: ASSPPGQRGTQY
len: 14; v_gene: TRBV7-9; CDR3aa: ASSSLAGGSYNEQF
len: 13; v_gene: TRBV28; CDR3aa: ASSSLAGGTYEQY
len: 13; v_gene: TRBV7-2; CDR3aa: ASSLQAGEVYEQY
len: 14; v_gene: TRBV10-2; CDR3aa: ASSAHTETYREKLF
len: 12; v_gene: TRBV19; CDR3aa: ASSIGDSSYEQY
len: 13; v_gene: TRBV27; CDR3aa: ASSPRPGGDYGYT
len: 14; v_gene: TRBV18; CDR3aa: ASSTGLAGNTGELF
len: 14; v_gene: TRBV7-2; CDR3aa: ASSPSRSVRGETQY
len: 10; v_gene: TRBV29-1; CDR3aa: SVSTGGYEQY
len: 15; v_gene: TRBV27; CDR3aa: ASSQQGFGGSGDTQY
len: 13; v_gene: TRBV7-9; CDR3aa: ASSPPGTGGNEQF
len: 8; v_gene: TRBV6-9; CDR3aa: ASKGNEQF
len: 13; v_gene: TRBV28; CDR3aa: ASSIQRLFSYEQY
len: 14; v_gene: TRBV27; CDR3aa: ASSLDPRVASDEQF
len: 13; v_gene: TRBV7-2; CDR3aa: ASSFRQGNTGELF
len: 16; v_gene: TRBV7-3; CDR3aa: ASSLVGGVGSSYNEQF
len: 15; v_gene: TRBV2; CDR3aa: ASSARLGRPPTNEQF
len: 13; v_gene: TRBV25-1; CDR3aa: ASSEYIQGNTEAF
len: 12; v_gene: TRBV19; CDR3aa: ASSIPLETDTQY
len: 13; v_gene: TRBV5-1; CDR3aa: ASSLTGGGNQPQH
len: 14; v_gene: TRBV5-6; CDR3aa: ASSLGPGQGTYEQY
len: 13; v_gene: TRBV19; CDR3aa: ASSPSGSPHNEQF
len: 15; v_gene: TRBV4-1; CDR3aa: ASSQEGHRGRAEKLF
len: 14; v_gene: TRBV9; CDR3aa: ASSKTGDRGAETQY
len: 12; v_gene: TRBV11-3; CDR3aa: ASSSELAPYEQY
len: 13; v_gene: TRBV19; CDR3aa: ASSSKSGVGYGYT
len: 12; v_gene: TRBV6-1; CDR3aa: ASSEQGRSDTQY
len: 14; v_gene: TRBV29-1; CDR3aa: SVVRFGASGRLEQF
len: 11; v_gene: TRBV5-5; CDR3aa: ASSLASLTEAF
len: 11; v_gene: TRBV18; CDR3aa: ASSGQEVYGYT
len: 13; v_gene: TRBV5-8; CDR3aa: ASSLAQGASYEQY
len: 14; v_gene: TRBV7-9; CDR3aa: ASSLGDRGKRETQY
len: 13; v_gene: TRBV18; CDR3aa: ASSPGTSSGNTIY
len: 12; v_gene: TRBV29-1; CDR3aa: SVDQTGTNTEAF
len: 13; v_gene: TRBV7-7; CDR3aa: ASSPGLAGVVEQY
len: 13; v_gene: TRBV11-2; CDR3aa: ASSLAWTNSDTQY
len: 12; v_gene: TRBV6-1; CDR3aa: ASSGGQGTYEQY
len: 12; v_gene: TRBV30; CDR3aa: AWETLAGEYEQY
len: 12; v_gene: TRBV6-6; CDR3aa: ASRLQGMNTEAF
len: 12; v_gene: TRBV6-6; CDR3aa: ASGTAGRPDTQY
len: 13; v_gene: TRBV6-5; CDR3aa: ASSYSNRGDTEAF
len: 13; v_gene: TRBV6-5; CDR3aa: ASRAPGLGAYEQY
len: 10; v_gene: TRBV10-3; CDR3aa: AISDSLSGAF
len: 12; v_gene: TRBV19; CDR3aa: ASNGSTDPNEQY
len: 13; v_gene: TRBV28; CDR3aa: ASSIGQGVGQPQH